The clone carrying this T cell receptor (beta chain) was observed many times. What it binds is unknown. These data belong to a study of T cells in Graves' hyperthyroidism and ophthalmopathy. Overall study results and limits: A 13 V-J model separated ophthalmopathy from stable hyperthyroidism.

This CDR3 is built from 15 residues. Trimming pared 1 base from V and 6 bases from J, leaving 13 bases between. Using RNA transcripts as the source, TCR beta CDR3 regions were amplified. The HTBI set primed first-round TCR CDR3 RT-PCR. Each CDR3 protein is one row after TCRdb ran MiXCR on the multiplex PCR reads. The table shows some 460,000 distinct CDR3 sequences, with more than 15% occurring only once. The sequence was collected from a woman aged 18-30 years with Graves' hyperthyroidism. The rearrangement links TRBV12-3 or TRBV12-4 to TRBJ1-5, with no clear D. The material sequenced was blood. CDR3 sequence: CASSLVSGPSQPQHF. CDR3 bases: TGTGCCAGCAGTTTAGTGTCGGGTCCTAGTCAGCCCCAGCATTTT.